The entry that follows covers one T cell receptor (beta chain) sequence. What it binds is unknown. From germline, CDR1 is GTSNPN and CDR2 SVGIG (reference sequence). V lost 6 bases to trimming and J lost 11 bases, with 22 bases between them. This CDR3 has 13 amino acids. Assay: immunoSEQ multiplex PCR; the TCRdb copy retains only in-frame clones and omits some. The table records 90,000 to 150,000 clones, 80% to 90% of them present only once. This sample is drawn from a study of OX40 agonist ivuxolimab in advanced cancers. Across the study: With ivuxolimab, an agonistic anti-OX40 (CD134) antibody, patients were treated. At roughly 80% male, the cohort had a mean age of approximately 60 years, ranging from roughly 23 to 80. Study-wide results and caveats: Among the nonresponders, some also had low normalized T-cell clonal expansion.

The sample was CD4+ or CD8+ T cells sorted from blood, taken in a trial of the OX40 agonist ivuxolimab. V gene TRBV30 combines with J gene TRBJ1-1, with a possible D match to TRBD1 (6 bases). This clonotype originated in an adult with an advanced solid tumor such as melanoma, head and neck, liver or kidney cancer. This CDR3 is CACQRLTGKGAFF. The CDR3 nucleotides are TGTGCCTGCCAGCGTCTTACAGGGAAAGGTGCTTTCTTT.